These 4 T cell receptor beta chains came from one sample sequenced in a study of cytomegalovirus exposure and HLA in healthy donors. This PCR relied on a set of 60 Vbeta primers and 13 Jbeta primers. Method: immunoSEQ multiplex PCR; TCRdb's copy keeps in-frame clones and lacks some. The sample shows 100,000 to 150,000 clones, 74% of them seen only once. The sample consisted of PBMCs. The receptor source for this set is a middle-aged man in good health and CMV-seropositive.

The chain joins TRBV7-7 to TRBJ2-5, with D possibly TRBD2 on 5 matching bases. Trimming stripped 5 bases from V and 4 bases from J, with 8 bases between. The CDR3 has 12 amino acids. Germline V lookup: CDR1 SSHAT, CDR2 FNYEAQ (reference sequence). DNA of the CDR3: TGTGCCAGCAGCGCCGAGGGAGAGACCCAGTACTTC. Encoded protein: CASSAEGETQYF.

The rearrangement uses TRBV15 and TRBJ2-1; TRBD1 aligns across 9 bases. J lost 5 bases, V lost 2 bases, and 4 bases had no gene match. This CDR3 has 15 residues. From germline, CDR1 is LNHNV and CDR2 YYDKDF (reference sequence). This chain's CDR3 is CATSRSGTGNNEQFF. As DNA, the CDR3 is TGTGCCACCAGCAGATCCGGGACAGGGAACAATGAGCAGTTCTTC.

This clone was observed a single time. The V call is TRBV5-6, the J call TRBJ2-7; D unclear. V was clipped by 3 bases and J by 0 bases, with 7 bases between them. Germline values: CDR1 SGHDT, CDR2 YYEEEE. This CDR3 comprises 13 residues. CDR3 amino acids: CASSSGDSYEQYF. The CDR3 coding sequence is TGTGCCAGCAGCTCCGGAGACTCCTACGAGCAGTACTTC.

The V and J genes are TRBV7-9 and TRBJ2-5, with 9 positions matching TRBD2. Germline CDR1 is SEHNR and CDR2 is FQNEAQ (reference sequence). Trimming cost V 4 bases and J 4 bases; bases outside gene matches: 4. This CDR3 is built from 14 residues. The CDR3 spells CASSSLSGRETQYF. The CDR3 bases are TGTGCCAGCAGCTCCCTTAGCGGGAGAGAGACCCAGTACTTC.